The 11 T cell receptor beta chains given below trace back to one sample, sequenced in a study of T cell repertoires in cytomegalovirus infection. TCRdb independently ran MiXCR on the reads; one entry per CDR3 protein. Among just under 500,000 distinct CDR3 sequences listed, 30% to 40% were seen once. Their antigen targets remain unknown. Here the sequenced sample was cultured PBMCs, taken from culture after CMV antigen stimulation. All receptors come from a human donor in good health (CMV status not recorded). Some clones in this sample may be carry-over from other donors' samples.

This chain uses TRBV4-2 with TRBJ2-1, with 7 bases matching TRBD2. Germline CDR1 is LGHNA and CDR2 is YNFKEQ. The CDR3 loop spans 16 amino acids. The J segment lost 4 bases and the V segment lost 0 bases, leaving 6 bases of the junction unmatched. The CDR3 sequence is CASSQEGGNFYNEQFF. CDR3 DNA: TGTGCCAGCAGCCAAGAGGGGGGGAACTTTTACAATGAGCAGTTCTTC.

This clonotype was seen only a few times. The rearrangement uses TRBV20-1 and TRBJ2-1; 13 bases fit TRBD2. CDR1 and CDR2 (germline): DFQATT, SNEGSKA (reference sequence). The length of the CDR3 is 14 residues. Trimming removed 5 bases from V and 8 bases from J; junction bases left unmatched: 6. The CDR3 nucleotides are TGCAGTGCTCCCACTAGCGGGGGGGCCGATGAGCAGTTCTTC. It encodes CSAPTSGGADEQFF.

Only a few counts were recorded for this clonotype. V gene TRBV12-3 or TRBV12-4 combines with J gene TRBJ2-7, with TRBD2 matching 9 bases. Germline trimming cut 1 base from V and 1 base from J; bases unmatched to any gene: 5. CDR3 size: 16 residues. Here the CDR3 reads CASSLVLAGRSYEQYV. CDR3 in DNA: TGTGCCAGCAGTTTAGTTCTAGCGGGAAGGTCCTACGAGCAGTACGTC.

This chain links TRBV7-8 with TRBJ2-1; D possibly corresponds to TRBD2 (6 bases). Germline CDR1 is SGHVS and CDR2 is FQNEAQ. The CDR3 is made up of 16 amino acids. The V end was cut by 5 bases, the J end by 3 bases, with 17 bases between. The CDR3: CASSMGLLNVYNEQFF. In DNA form, the CDR3 reads TGTGCCAGCAGCATGGGACTCCTTAATGTCTACAATGAGCAGTTCTTC.

V is TRBV24-1 and J is TRBJ2-1; D gene uncertain. This CDR3 is built from 14 residues. Between the trimmed V and J ends, which lost 4 bases and 1 base, there was a span of 7 bases. CDR1 and CDR2 from the germline V gene are KGHDR and SFDVKD. CDR3 loop: CATSDARSYNEQFF. The CDR3 region has the DNA TGTGCCACCAGTGACGCTAGATCCTACAATGAGCAGTTCTTC.

This clonotype was counted between two and nine times. The chain has TRBV12-3 or TRBV12-4 and TRBJ1-1, with a possible D match to TRBD1 (6 bases). V lost 2 bases and J lost 1, with 11 bases in between. The CDR3 is 15 amino acids. Written as DNA, the CDR3 is TGTGCCAGCAGTTTAATCGGGGGGCGGAACACTGAAGCTTTCTTT. Protein: CASSLIGGRNTEAFF.

The V gene is TRBV10-3, the J gene TRBJ1-5, with TRBD1 matching over 7 bases. The CDR3 has 14 residues. The V gene end was trimmed by 5 bases and the J gene end by 5 bases; junction bases not matched to a gene: 6. CDR1 is ENHRY and CDR2 is SYGVKD in the germline V gene. This CDR3 reads CAISSDRAYQPQHF. CDR3 in DNA: TGTGCCATCAGTAGTGACAGGGCTTATCAGCCCCAGCATTTT.

This clonotype was seen ten or more times. The chain carries TRBV6-1 and TRBJ2-1; 13 positions agree with TRBD2. CDR3 length equals 13 residues. Germline V CDR1 and CDR2: MNHNS, SASEGT. With 6 bases clipped from V and 7 bases from J, the junction kept 0 bases outside the gene matches. CDR3 DNA sequence: TGTGCCAGCAGACTAGCGGGAGGGAATGAGCAGTTCTTC. Amino acids: CASRLAGGNEQFF.

V and J are TRBV7-2 and TRBJ1-1, with D possibly TRBD1 on 5 matching bases. Between the trimmed V and J ends, which lost 1 base and 0 bases, there was a span of 9 bases. CDR3 length: 15 residues. Germline CDR1 and CDR2: SGHTA and FQGNSA. CDR3 nucleotides: TGTGCCAGCAGCTTAGAGTACAGGCTGAACACTGAAGCTTTCTTT. This codes for CASSLEYRLNTEAFF.

This clonotype was seen many times. The rearrangement uses TRBV6-2 or TRBV6-3 and TRBJ2-5; TRBD2 might be the D (7 bases). This CDR3 is built from 14 residues. V was trimmed by 0 bases and J by 6 bases, leaving 11 bases between them. CDR1 and CDR2 from the germline V gene are MNHEY and SVGEGT. The CDR3: CASSYSGGVKTQYF. The DNA of the CDR3 is TGTGCCAGCAGTTACTCAGGGGGGGTGAAGACCCAGTACTTC.

The rearrangement uses TRBV29-1 and TRBJ1-1; no clear D gene. V was trimmed by 1 base and J by 1 base, leaving 10 bases between them. CDR1 and CDR2 from the germline V gene are SQVTM and ANQGSEA. This CDR3 comprises 14 residues. CDR3 sequence (DNA): TGCAGCGTTGAAGCCTACGGGGAGAACACTGAAGCTTTCTTT. Residues: CSVEAYGENTEAFF.